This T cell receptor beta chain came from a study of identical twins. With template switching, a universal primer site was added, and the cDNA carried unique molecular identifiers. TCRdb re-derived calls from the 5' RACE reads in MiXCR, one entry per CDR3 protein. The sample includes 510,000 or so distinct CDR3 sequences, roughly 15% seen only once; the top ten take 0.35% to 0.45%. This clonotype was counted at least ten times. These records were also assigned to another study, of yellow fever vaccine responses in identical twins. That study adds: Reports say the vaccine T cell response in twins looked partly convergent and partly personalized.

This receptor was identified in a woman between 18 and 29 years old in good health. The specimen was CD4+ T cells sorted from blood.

Here the CDR3 reads CASSPGETYGYTF. The CDR3 nucleotides are TGTGCCAGCAGCCCCGGAGAGACCTATGGCTACACCTTC. V and J are TRBV12-3 or TRBV12-4 and TRBJ1-2; no reliable D call. V was shortened by 6 bases and J by 4 bases, with 12 bases between the two germline ends. The CDR3 has 13 residues.